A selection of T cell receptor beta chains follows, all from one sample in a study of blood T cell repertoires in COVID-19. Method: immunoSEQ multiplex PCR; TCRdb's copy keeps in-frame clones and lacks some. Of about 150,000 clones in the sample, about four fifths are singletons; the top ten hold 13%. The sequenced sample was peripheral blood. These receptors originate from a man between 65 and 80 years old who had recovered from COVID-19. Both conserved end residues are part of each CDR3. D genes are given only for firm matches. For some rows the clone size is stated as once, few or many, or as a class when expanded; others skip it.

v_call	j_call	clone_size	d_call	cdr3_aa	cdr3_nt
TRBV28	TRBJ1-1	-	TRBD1	CASSPWTGVNTEAFF	TGTGCCAGCAGTCCATGGACAGGGGTGAACACTGAAGCTTTCTTT
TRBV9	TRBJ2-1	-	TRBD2	CASSARTSGNFNEQFF	TGTGCCAGCAGCGCCCGGACTAGCGGCAACTTCAATGAGCAGTTCTTC
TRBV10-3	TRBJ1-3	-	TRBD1	CATGDRGGDTIYF	TGTGCCACCGGGGACAGGGGAGGTGACACCATATATTTT
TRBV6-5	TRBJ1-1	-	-	CASANYMNTEAFF	TGTGCCTCTGCTAACTACATGAACACTGAAGCTTTCTTT
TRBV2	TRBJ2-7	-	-	CASTEGPYEQYF	TGTGCCAGCACTGAGGGGCCCTACGAGCAGTACTTC
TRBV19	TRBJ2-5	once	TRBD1	CASSPGQGEETQYF	TGTGCCAGTAGTCCTGGACAGGGCGAAGAGACCCAGTACTTC
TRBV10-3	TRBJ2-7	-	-	CATGTDSQYF	TGTGCCACCGGGACTGACTCGCAGTACTTC
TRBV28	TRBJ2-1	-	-	CASRRENEQFF	TGTGCCAGCAGACGGGAAAATGAGCAGTTCTTC
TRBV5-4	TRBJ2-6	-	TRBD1	CASSKGQPNSGANVLTF	TGTGCCAGCAGCAAGGGACAGCCTAACTCTGGGGCCAACGTCCTGACTTTC
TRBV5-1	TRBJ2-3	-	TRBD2	CASSPAGATDTQYF	TGCGCCAGCAGCCCAGCGGGAGCCACAGATACGCAGTATTTT
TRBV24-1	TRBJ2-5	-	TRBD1	CATSDGGGQGRETQYF	TGTGCCACCAGTGACGGAGGGGGACAGGGGAGGGAGACCCAGTACTTC
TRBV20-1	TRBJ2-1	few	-	CSALLNEQFF	TGCAGTGCCTTACTGAATGAGCAGTTCTTC
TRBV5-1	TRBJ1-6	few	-	CASSLFGEGSSPLHF	TGCGCCAGCAGCTTGTTTGGGGAGGGCAGCTCACCCCTCCACTTT